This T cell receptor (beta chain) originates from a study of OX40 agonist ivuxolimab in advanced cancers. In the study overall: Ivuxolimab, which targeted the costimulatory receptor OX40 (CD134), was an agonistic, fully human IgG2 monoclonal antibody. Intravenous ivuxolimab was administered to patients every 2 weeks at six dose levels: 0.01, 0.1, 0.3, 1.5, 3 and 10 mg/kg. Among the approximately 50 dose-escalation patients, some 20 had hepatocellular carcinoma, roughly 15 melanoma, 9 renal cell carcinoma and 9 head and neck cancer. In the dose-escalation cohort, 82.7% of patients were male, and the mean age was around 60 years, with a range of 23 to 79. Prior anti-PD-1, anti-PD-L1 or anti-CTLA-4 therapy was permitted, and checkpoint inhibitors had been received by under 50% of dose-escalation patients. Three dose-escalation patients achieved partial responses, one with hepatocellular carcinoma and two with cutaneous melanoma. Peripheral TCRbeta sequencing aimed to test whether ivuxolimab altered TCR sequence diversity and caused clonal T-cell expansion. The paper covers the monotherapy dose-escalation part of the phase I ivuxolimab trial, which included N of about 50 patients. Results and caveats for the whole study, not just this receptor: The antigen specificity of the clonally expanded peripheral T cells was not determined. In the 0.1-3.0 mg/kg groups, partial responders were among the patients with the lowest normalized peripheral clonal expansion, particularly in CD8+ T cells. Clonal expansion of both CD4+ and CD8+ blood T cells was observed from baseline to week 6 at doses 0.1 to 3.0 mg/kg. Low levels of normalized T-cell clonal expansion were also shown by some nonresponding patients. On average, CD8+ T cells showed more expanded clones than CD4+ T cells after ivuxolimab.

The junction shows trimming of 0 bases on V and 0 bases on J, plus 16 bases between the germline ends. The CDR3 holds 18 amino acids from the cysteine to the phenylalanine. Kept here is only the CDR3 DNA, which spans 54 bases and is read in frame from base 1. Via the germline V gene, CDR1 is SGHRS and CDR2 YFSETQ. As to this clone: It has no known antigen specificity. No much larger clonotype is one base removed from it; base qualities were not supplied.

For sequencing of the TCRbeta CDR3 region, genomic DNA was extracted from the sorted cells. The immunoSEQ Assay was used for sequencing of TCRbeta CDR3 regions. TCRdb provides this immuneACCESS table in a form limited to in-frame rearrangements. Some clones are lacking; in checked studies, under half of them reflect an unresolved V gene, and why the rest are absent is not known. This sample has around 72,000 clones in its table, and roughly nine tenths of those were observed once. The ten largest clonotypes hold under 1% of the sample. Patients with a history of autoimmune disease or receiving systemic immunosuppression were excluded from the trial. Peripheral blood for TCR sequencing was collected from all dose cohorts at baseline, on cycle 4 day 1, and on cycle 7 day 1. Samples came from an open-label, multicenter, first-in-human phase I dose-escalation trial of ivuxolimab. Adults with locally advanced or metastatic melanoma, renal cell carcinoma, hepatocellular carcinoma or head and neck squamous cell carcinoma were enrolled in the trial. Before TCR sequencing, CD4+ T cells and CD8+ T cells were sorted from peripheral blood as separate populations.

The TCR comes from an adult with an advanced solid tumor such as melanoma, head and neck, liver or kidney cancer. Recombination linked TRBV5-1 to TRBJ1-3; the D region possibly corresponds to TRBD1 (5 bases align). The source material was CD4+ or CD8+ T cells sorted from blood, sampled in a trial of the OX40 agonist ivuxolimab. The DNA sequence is TGCGCCAGCAGCTTGGACCCATTTACAGGAAACTCTGGAAACACCATATATTTT. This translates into CASSLDPFTGNSGNTIYF. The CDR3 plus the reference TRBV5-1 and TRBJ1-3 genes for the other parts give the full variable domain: KAGVTQTPRYLIKTRGQQVTLSCSPISGHRSVSWYQQTPGQGLQFLFEYFSETQRNKGNFPGRFSGRQFSNSRSEMNVSTLELGDSALYLCASSLDPFTGNSGNTIYFGEGSWLTVV.